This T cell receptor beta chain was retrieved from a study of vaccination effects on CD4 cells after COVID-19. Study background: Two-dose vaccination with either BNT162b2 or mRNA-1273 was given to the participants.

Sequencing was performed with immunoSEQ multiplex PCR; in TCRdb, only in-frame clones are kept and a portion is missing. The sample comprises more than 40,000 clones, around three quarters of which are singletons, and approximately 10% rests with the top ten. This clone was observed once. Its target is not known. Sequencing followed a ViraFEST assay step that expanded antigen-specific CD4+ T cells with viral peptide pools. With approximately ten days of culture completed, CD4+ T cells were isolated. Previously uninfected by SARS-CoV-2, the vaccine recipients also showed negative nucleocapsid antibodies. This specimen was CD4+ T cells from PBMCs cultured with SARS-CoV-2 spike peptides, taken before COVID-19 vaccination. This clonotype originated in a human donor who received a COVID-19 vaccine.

The CDR3 DNA sequence: TGTGCCAGCAGCTTAGCCACAGCAGTACGTAGAGAGACCCAGTACTTC. Protein: CASSLATAVRRETQYF. The J gene is TRBJ2-5, the V gene TRBV7-2; D is undetermined. Trimming took 0 bases from V and 4 from J, leaving 15 bases between them. The germline V gene has CDR1 SGHTA and CDR2 FQGNSA. The CDR3 is 16 amino acids.